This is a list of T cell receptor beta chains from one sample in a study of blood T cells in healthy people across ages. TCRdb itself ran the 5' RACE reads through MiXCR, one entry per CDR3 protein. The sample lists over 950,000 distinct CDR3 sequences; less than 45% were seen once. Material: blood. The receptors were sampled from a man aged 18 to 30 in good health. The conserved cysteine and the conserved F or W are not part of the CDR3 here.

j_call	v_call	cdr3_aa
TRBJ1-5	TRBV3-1	VSSQDGGHQPQH
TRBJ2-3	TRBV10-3	ARSEAGATDTQY
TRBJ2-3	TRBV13	ASSVARDSTDTQY
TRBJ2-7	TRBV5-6	ASSLRDPSYEQY
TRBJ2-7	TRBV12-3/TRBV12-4	ASSLSGRPSYEQY
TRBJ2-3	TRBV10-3	AISSGGLTDTQY
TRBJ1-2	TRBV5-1	ASSWGRANYGYT
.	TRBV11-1	ASSSSTGGAYDEQY
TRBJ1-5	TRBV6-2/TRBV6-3	ASSYSIKEPMSQGVYQPQH
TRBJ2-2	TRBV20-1	SAREGPNTGELF
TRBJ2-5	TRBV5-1	ASSLAGLQETQY
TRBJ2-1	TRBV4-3	ASRKAGSNEQF
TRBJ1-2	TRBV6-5	ASRSPGAYGYT
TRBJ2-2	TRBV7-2	ASSFWGDGELF
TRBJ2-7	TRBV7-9	SSSFTLPEQY
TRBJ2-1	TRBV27	ASSFPGTGQGNEQF
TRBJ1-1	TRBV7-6	ASTTQGARTEAF
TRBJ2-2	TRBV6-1	ASSLAPGHLNTGELF
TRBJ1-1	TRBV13	ASSYRDGKNTEAF
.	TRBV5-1	ASSLDGSPAKNIQY
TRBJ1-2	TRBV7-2	ASTQLPVTNYGYT
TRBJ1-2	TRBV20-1	SAPPRGDGYT
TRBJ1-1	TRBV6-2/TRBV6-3	ASTSHLGRRDTEAF
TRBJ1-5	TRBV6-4	ASRVTDSNQPQH
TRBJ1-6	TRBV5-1	ASSLTGDHSPLH
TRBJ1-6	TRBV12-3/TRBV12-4	ASSGRYGSPLH
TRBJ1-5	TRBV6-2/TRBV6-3	ASSYGSLLNQPQH
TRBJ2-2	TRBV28	VSSLSYGLAISGELF
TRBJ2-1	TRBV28	ASSFRRQIYNEQF
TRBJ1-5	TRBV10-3	AISDSPDQPQH
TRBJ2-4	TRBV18	ASSPRSGEGAKNIQY
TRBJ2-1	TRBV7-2	ASSLEGRGDGTYNEQF
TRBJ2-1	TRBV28	ASSIDRNNEQF
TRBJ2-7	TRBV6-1	ASSEARDSSYEQY
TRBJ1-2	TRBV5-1	ASSLEVTQSSGYT
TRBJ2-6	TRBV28	ASRDGASSGANVLT
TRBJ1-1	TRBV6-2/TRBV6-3	ASSFRQTYTEAF
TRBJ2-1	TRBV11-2	ASSTGTGSSYNEQF
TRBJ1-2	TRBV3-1	ASSQDRGQVYGYT
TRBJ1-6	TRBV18	ASSPTGTVRDSPLH
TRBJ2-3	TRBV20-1	SARDRQYTDTQY
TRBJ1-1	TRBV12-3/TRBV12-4	ASSQVAASPEAF
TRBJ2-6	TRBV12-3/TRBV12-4	ATSGANVLT
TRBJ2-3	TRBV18	ASSLSEDAGTDTQY
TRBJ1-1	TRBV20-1	SARHWDRGHTEAF
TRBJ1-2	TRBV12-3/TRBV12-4	ASSPWSDTGYGYT
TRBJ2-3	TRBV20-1	SAIPFGDTQY
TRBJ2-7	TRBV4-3	ASSQEKGTGNYEQY
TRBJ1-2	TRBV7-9	ASSLEQPLGDGYT
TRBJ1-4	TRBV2	ASSEQDEKLF